This TCR beta chain was sequenced for a study of shared clonotypes between healthy human individuals. Assay execution took place at the deep level. The protocol was immunoSEQ multiplex PCR, while the TCRdb copy is restricted to in-frame clones and leaves out a portion. The sample consists of about 1.5 million clones, 96% of them appearing once. The donors were all Caucasian adults (living in Nashville, Tennessee). Trimming removed 2 bases at V and 0 bases at J, with 17 bases between. The length of the CDR3 is 17 residues. Germline values: CDR1 SGHVT, CDR2 SQSDAQ. This clone was seen more than once but under ten times.

The receptor comes from a man aged 25-45 years in good health. The sequenced material came from naive CD4+ T cells sorted from blood. Stated subset: CD45RA+ positively selected. The gene calls are TRBV7-4 and TRBJ2-7; D is perhaps TRBD1 or TRBD2 (6 bases each). The CDR3 DNA is TGTGCCAGCAGCTTATATAGGGGGGCCGATGGCTCCTACGAGCAGTACTTC. Its translation is CASSLYRGADGSYEQYF.